This TCR beta chain was identified in a study of blood T cells in healthy people across ages. The study, taken as a whole, reports: Diversity of TCR beta correlated strongly with naive T cell percentage.

Using a J-beta primer mix together with a sample-barcoded 5' primer, a second PCR was run for roughly 7 to 12 cycles. One entry per CDR3 protein results from TCRdb running MiXCR on the 5' RACE reads. The sample yields fewer than 800,000 distinct CDR3 sequences, around 25% seen once. Regarding this clonotype: Its antigen is still unknown.

The same sample was also studied in work on T cells of mothers and their children. That work states: Researchers report slightly higher, though non-significant, overlap in related mother-child pairs than in unrelated pairs.

Sequencing used blood. This receptor was taken from a boy younger than 18 in good health.

The CDR3 bases are TGTGCCAGCAGTCCTCCTCCACGGGCCCTCGGAGCTTTCTTT. Protein: CASSPPPRALGAFF. This chain uses TRBV28 with TRBJ1-1, with D uncertain. V lost 5 bases and J 10 bases, leaving 20 bases between the germline ends. CDR3 length: 14 residues. CDR1 and CDR2 (germline): MDHEN, SYDVKM. The full variable domain, with the rest looked up from reference TRBV28 and TRBJ1-1, is DVKVTQSSRYLVKRTGEKVFLECVQDMDHENMFWYRQDPGLGLRLIYFSYDVKMKEKGDIPEGYSVSREKKERFSLILESASTNQTSMYLCASSPPPRALGAFFGQGTRLTVV.